This TCR beta chain originates from a study of technical replicates of blood from a few donors. The germline V gene has CDR1 SGHNT and CDR2 YYREEE (reference sequence). CDR3 length: 15 amino acids. V gave up 3 bases and J gave up 6 bases; unmatched junction bases: 10. Profiled with immunoSEQ multiplex PCR; TCRdb holds only in-frame clones, not every one. The sample carries more than 50,000 clones, about 86% recorded once. The chain is built from TRBV5-4 and TRBJ2-7; 9 nucleotides match TRBD2. This receptor was obtained from a human donor in good health. Some clones in this sample may be carry-over from other donors' samples. Sequencing was performed on PBMCs. CDR3 bases: TGTGCCAGCAGCTCCGCATTAGCGGGGGACCTCGAGCAGTACTTC. This sequence encodes CASSSALAGDLEQYF.